A selection of T cell receptor beta chains follows, all from one sample in a study of CD8 T cells in Susac syndrome. TCRdb re-called the immunoSEQ multiplex PCR reads with MiXCR, one entry per CDR3 protein. The profile shows approximately 120,000 distinct CDR3 sequences, less than 97% of them singletons. Sequencing input: CD4+ T cells from PBMCs. These receptor sequences come from a human donor in good health. The CDR3 runs from the conserved cysteine through the conserved F or W. D genes are given only for firm matches. Clone size is given for some rows only: seen once, a few or many times, or a class if the clone is expanded.

>-|-|TRBV4-3|TRBJ2-1
TGCGCCAGCAGCCAAGACGCCCTATTCGGCAATGAGCAGTTCTTC
CASSQDALFGNEQFF
>once|-|TRBV19|TRBJ2-3
TGTGCCAGTAGTATCTCGAGGGGCACGCAGTATTTT
CASSISRGTQYF
>-|-|TRBV18|TRBJ2-3
TGTGCCAGCTCACCAGTCACAGACACAGATACGCAGTATTTT
CASSPVTDTDTQYF
>-|-|TRBV3-1|TRBJ2-7
TGTGCCAGCAGCCGACACCCCGGGGGGCTAGGAGGCGAGCAGTACTTC
CASSRHPGGLGGEQYF
>-|-|TRBV2|TRBJ2-7
TGTGCTACTCAAGGGGAAGTTCGTGGACACGAGCAGTACTTC
CATQGEVRGHEQYF
>-|TRBD1|TRBV12-3/TRBV12-4|TRBJ2-7
TGTGCCAGCAGTGCCCCGGGACAGGGGGTCTACGAGCAGTACTTC
CASSAPGQGVYEQYF
>-|-|TRBV30|TRBJ2-7
TGTGCCTGGGGTCGGGGCGTGCACGAGCAGTACTTC
CAWGRGVHEQYF
>few|TRBD2|TRBV18|TRBJ2-7
TGTGCCAGCTCAAGGACTAGCGGCTACGAGCAGTACTTC
CASSRTSGYEQYF
>-|TRBD1|TRBV29-1|TRBJ2-5
TGCAGCGTTGAGGTGAGGACAGGAGAGACCCAGTACTTC
CSVEVRTGETQYF
>-|TRBD1|TRBV2|TRBJ2-5
TGTGCCAGCGCCCCCCCTCGGGACAGACCTACCCAGTACTTC
CASAPPRDRPTQYF
>-|-|TRBV7-2|TRBJ2-3
TGTGCCAGCAGCGTAGAGCGGACAGATACGCAGTATTTT
CASSVERTDTQYF
>-|TRBD2|TRBV19|TRBJ2-5
TGTGCCAGTGGGTCTAGCGGGGCCCAAGAGACCCAGTACTTC
CASGSSGAQETQYF
>-|-|TRBV24-1|TRBJ1-5
TGTGCCACCAGTGCGCGCAGGGGCGATCAGCCCCAGCATTTT
CATSARRGDQPQHF
>once|TRBD2|TRBV5-4|TRBJ2-5
TGTGCCAGCAGCTTGGAGGCTAGCGGGGGCAGGGAGACCCAGTACTTC
CASSLEASGGRETQYF
>-|-|TRBV19|TRBJ1-5
TGTGCCAGTAGTGTCGCGGGGGGCCCAAATCAGCCCCAGCATTTT
CASSVAGGPNQPQHF
>-|TRBD2|TRBV27|TRBJ2-3
TGTGCCAGCAGTTTGACTAGCGGGAGCATAGATACGCAGTATTTT
CASSLTSGSIDTQYF
>-|-|TRBV5-6|TRBJ2-3
TGTGCCAGCAGCATTCCAGTCACGGATACGCAGTATTTT
CASSIPVTDTQYF
>once|-|TRBV30|TRBJ1-2
TGTGCCTCACCGGGAACATCGAACTATGGCTACACCTTC
CASPGTSNYGYTF
>-|TRBD1|TRBV27|TRBJ1-6
TGTGCCAGCAGGGGAAGGACAGGGGTAGGCGGTTCACCCCTCCACTTT
CASRGRTGVGGSPLHF
>-|TRBD2|TRBV5-6|TRBJ2-3
TGTGCCAGCAGCTTGAGGGGGACTAGCGGTAGCACAGATACGCAGTATTTT
CASSLRGTSGSTDTQYF
>-|-|TRBV2|TRBJ1-5
TGTGCCAGCAGGGGCGTGGGGGGACCCCAGCATTTT
CASRGVGGPQHF
>-|-|TRBV29-1|TRBJ1-1
TGCAGCGTTGTACGGGGGCTAAGTATGCCTGAAGCTTTCTTT
CSVVRGLSMPEAFF
>-|TRBD1|TRBV12-3/TRBV12-4|TRBJ2-5
TGTGCCAGCAGTTTTCTGGGACAGGGACAAGAGACCCAGTACTTC
CASSFLGQGQETQYF
>once|-|TRBV6-1|TRBJ2-6
TGTGCCAGCAGTACCCCCGCGCGGGGGGCCAACGTCCTGACTTTC
CASSTPARGANVLTF
>once|TRBD1|TRBV30|TRBJ1-1
TGTGCCTGGAGTGGCGACAGGGGACACACTGAAGCTTTCTTT
CAWSGDRGHTEAFF
>-|-|TRBV19|TRBJ1-6
TGTGCCAGTAGTAAGACAGCCTCATCCTATTATAATTCACCCCTCCACTTT
CASSKTASSYYNSPLHF
>-|-|TRBV27|TRBJ1-1
TGTGCCAGCAGGGAGGGCTCTATGACTGAAGCTTTCTTT
CASREGSMTEAFF
>-|TRBD1|TRBV7-2|TRBJ2-7
TGTGCCAGCAGCCAGGACAGGGGGCACTTGGAGCAGTACTTC
CASSQDRGHLEQYF
>-|-|TRBV20-1|TRBJ1-1
TGCAGTGCTAGACCTCGGGGACGGATGAACACTGAAGCTTTCTTT
CSARPRGRMNTEAFF
>few|-|TRBV7-6|TRBJ2-2
TGTGCCAGCAGCTTATCGAACACCGGGGAGCTGTTTTTT
CASSLSNTGELFF
>-|-|TRBV19|TRBJ2-2
TGTGCTTCGAAAGCACACCTGCCCCGGGGCACCGGGGAGCTGTTTTTT
CASKAHLPRGTGELFF
>-|-|TRBV7-3|TRBJ1-1
TGTGCCAGCAGCTTCAGGGGACGTACTGAAGCTTTCTTT
CASSFRGRTEAFF
>-|TRBD2|TRBV25-1|TRBJ2-5
TGTGCCAGCAGTGCGGGCGGACTAGCAGAGACCCAGTACTTC
CASSAGGLAETQYF
>-|TRBD1|TRBV20-1|TRBJ1-5
TGCAGTGCTCGACGGGACAGGGCCAATCAGCCCCAGCATTTT
CSARRDRANQPQHF
>-|-|TRBV29-1|TRBJ2-3
TGCAGCGCACAGGGTTCGTGGGGCACAGATACGCAGTATTTT
CSAQGSWGTDTQYF
>-|TRBD1|TRBV28|TRBJ2-2
TGTGCCAGCAGTTTGCACCAGGACAGGGGTCTTCGGCTGTTTTTT
CASSLHQDRGLRLFF
>-|-|TRBV3-1|TRBJ1-1
TGTGCCACCCAAAGGGGTGCTGAAGCTTTCTTT
CATQRGAEAFF
>-|TRBD1|TRBV29-1|TRBJ1-4
TGCAGCTCACAGGGGGCAGGGGAAAAACTGTTTTTT
CSSQGAGEKLFF